This T cell receptor (beta chain) was documented in a study of CD8+CD57+ T cells in acquired aplastic anemia (dated by TCRdb to 2016 to 2018). About the full investigation: On average, sorted CD4+ and CD8+ cells yielded 3 to 4 ug of extracted DNA, with a range of roughly 0.18 to 30 ug. CD8+CD57+ expansion was defined as a frequency above the mean frequency observed in healthy subjects. Paper-wide results and their limitations: Between patients and healthy controls, no significant difference in CD8+ Simpson's diversity was found (P=0.060). Some 27 CD8+ CDR3 sequences were found in both patients and controls but appeared to be highly expressed in patients and within the immunodominant clones of the patients.

Genomic DNA was used as template for profiling of TCR beta VDJ combinations and CDR3 sequences. An Illumina HiSeq 2000 was used for TCR repertoire sequencing. As for how the authors treated the data: TRBV/TRBJ rearrangement plots, CDR3 size and DJ length profiles, and Simpson's diversity index were used to assess repertoires. The most abundant DNA sequence in the deep sequencing data was taken as the immunodominant clone. CDR3 amino acid sequences were checked for sharing across subjects and were also compared against the VDJdb database and published repertoires. TCRdb took the public reads, trimmed them with fastp at Q25, ran MiXCR for clone calling and kept in-frame beta chains. Every CDR3 protein is listed once, alongside the most common genes and DNA of its rows. The authors' filters were not applied to this entry. The sample profile shows about 54,000 distinct CDR3 sequences; approximately 54% of them were found once. The ten largest make up 15% to 20% of the sample.

Trimming removed 4 bases from V and 6 bases from J, leaving 12 bases between the germline ends. The CDR3 spans 14 residues, from the cysteine through the phenylalanine. The retained sequence is limited to the CDR3, 42 bases, with the frame set at the first base. The germline V gene encodes CDR1 ENHRY and CDR2 SYGVKD. Concerning this clonotype itself: Its antigen remains undetermined. Base qualities are not recorded, but no much larger clone differs from it by a single base.

Expansion of CD8+CD57+ cells had been shown by flow cytometry in the patients chosen for sequencing. Every patient had a diagnosis of severe acquired aplastic anemia based on International Study of Aplastic Anemia and Agranulocytosis and Camitta criteria. No therapy had been received by the patients at the time of blood sampling. TCR repertoires of sorted CD4+ and CD8+ blood T cells from severe aplastic anemia patients and healthy subjects were deep-sequenced in the study. Patients were enrolled in the USA under clinicaltrials.gov protocols 00001620, 01623167, 00001397, 00071045, 00081523 and 00961064. Ficoll-Paque density gradient centrifugation was used to isolate peripheral blood mononuclear cells. Before DNA extraction, CD4+ and CD8+ T cells were sorted by FACS or by magnetic beads.

The sequence is built from TRBV10-3 and TRBJ1-4, and TRBD1 may be the D gene, going by 6 matching bases. This TCR derives from a human donor with aplastic anemia. The sequencing sample was made of sorted CD4+, CD8+, or CD8+CD57+ T cells (not recorded which) from PBMCs. The DNA sequence is as follows: TGTGCCATCAGTGCGCCAGGGGTTCATGAAAAACTGTTTTTT. Its protein is CAISAPGVHEKLFF.